The 16 T cell receptor beta chains below were found in one sample sequenced in a study of beta chain features in type 1 diabetes. The entirety of the isolated RNA underwent reverse transcription, so expressed TCRB transcripts were sequenced. TCRdb's table, derived via immunoSEQ multiplex PCR, lists solely in-frame clones and lacks some. The top ten hold roughly 6.7% of the sample, which has 300,000 to 350,000 clones, about 14% seen once. The sample consisted of central memory CD4+ T cells from blood. The receptors were gathered from a man aged 30 to 45 in good health.

This clone has a handful of counts. This rearrangement joins TRBV5-4 to TRBJ2-3, with TRBD1 as a possible D gene (6 bases). The CDR3 loop spans 14 amino acids. Trimming shortened V by 4 bases and J by 2 bases, and 11 bases separated the two germline ends. In germline, CDR1 is SGHNT, CDR2 YYREEE (reference sequence). CDR3 sequence reads: CASSPDRYTDTQYF. DNA of the CDR3: TGTGCCAGCAGCCCCGACAGGTACACAGATACGCAGTATTTT.

This clone was seen a handful of times. This chain uses TRBV5-4 with TRBJ2-3, with 9 positions matching TRBD2. Germline assignment: CDR1 SGHNT and CDR2 YYREEE (reference sequence). The CDR3 covers 16 residues. J lost 1 base, V lost 4 bases, and 7 bases had no gene match. The CDR3 DNA follows: TGTGCCAGCAGCGACGGACTAGCGACCCGCACAGATACGCAGTATTTT. Translation gives CASSDGLATRTDTQYF. Looking up the rest from reference TRBV5-4 and TRBJ2-3 gives the full variable domain: ETGVTQSPTHLIKTRGQQVTLRCSSQSGHNTVSWYQQALGQGPQFIFQYYREEENGRGNFPPRFSGLQFPNYSSELNVNALELDDSALYLCASSDGLATRTDTQYFGPGTRLTVL.

The chain is built from TRBV27 and TRBJ2-6; D may be TRBD1 (6 bases). In germline, CDR1 is MNHEY, CDR2 SMNVEV (reference sequence). The CDR3 has 17 residues. Trimming took off 4 bases at V and 0 bases at J, with 13 bases between the two ends. CDR3 sequence: CASSSGTLLSGANVLTF. DNA for the CDR3: TGTGCCAGCAGTTCCGGGACACTACTCTCTGGGGCCAACGTCCTGACTTTC.

This clone was seen a handful of times. This rearrangement joins TRBV7-2 to TRBJ2-3; the D is unclear. The CDR3 sequence is 13 residues long. V was cut by 1 base and J by 4 bases, with 6 bases left in between. Germline-derived CDR1 and CDR2 are SGHTA and FQGNSA. CDR3 loop: CASSLGFADTQYF. In DNA, the CDR3 is TGTGCCAGCAGCTTAGGGTTTGCAGATACGCAGTATTTT. Full variable domain (rest looked up from reference TRBV7-2 and TRBJ2-3): GAGVSQSPSNKVTEKGKDVELRCDPISGHTALYWYRQSLGQGLEFLIYFQGNSAPDKSGLPSDRFSAERTGGSVSTLTIQRTQQEDSAVYLCASSLGFADTQYFGPGTRLTVL.

The chain recombines TRBV19 with TRBJ1-5; D is ambiguous. The CDR3 runs to 16 residues. CDR1 is LNHDA, CDR2 SQIVND, per germline (reference sequence). The germline V and J ends were trimmed by 0 bases and 4 bases, with 13 bases remaining between them. CDR3 loop: CASSIEYTNRNQPQHF. DNA for the CDR3: TGTGCCAGTAGTATAGAGTACACAAACCGGAATCAGCCCCAGCATTTT.

The V and J genes are TRBV13 and TRBJ2-2, with TRBD2 matching over 12 bases. The V segment lost 3 bases and the J segment 6 bases; nucleotides outside the gene matches: 5. CDR1 and CDR2 from the germline V gene are PRHDT and FYEKMQ (reference sequence). This CDR3 has 16 residues. CDR3 sequence: CASSFSLAGGPGELFF. CDR3 DNA sequence: TGTGCCAGCAGCTTTTCACTAGCGGGAGGTCCCGGGGAGCTGTTTTTT.

There are a few counts of this clone. J is TRBJ1-3 and V is TRBV18; TRBD1 aligns across 7 bases. Germline V lookup: CDR1 KGHSH, CDR2 LQKENI. V lost 3 bases to trimming and J lost 1 base; unmatched junction nucleotides: 12. The CDR3 is made up of 18 amino acids. This chain's CDR3 is CASSPGQVIPSSGNTIYF. The DNA of the CDR3 is TGTGCCAGCTCACCCGGACAGGTGATCCCCTCGTCTGGAAACACCATATATTTT. Supplemented by reference TRBV18 and TRBJ1-3, the full variable domain reads NAGVMQNPRHLVRRRGQEARLRCSPMKGHSHVYWYRQLPEEGLKFMVYLQKENIIDESGMPKERFSAEFPKEGPSILRIQQVVRGDSAAYFCASSPGQVIPSSGNTIYFGEGSWLTVV.

This chain uses TRBV6-5 with TRBJ1-2; tentative D call: TRBD1 (5 bases). V lost 0 bases and J lost 8, with 13 bases in between. The CDR3 contains 14 residues. Germline V gene sequence: CDR1 MNHEY, CDR2 SVGAGI. The CDR3 region is CASSYSISGTGYTF. CDR3 in DNA: TGTGCCAGCAGTTACTCGATATCAGGGACCGGCTACACCTTC.

The chain joins TRBV11-2 to TRBJ2-1; 8 bases match TRBD2. There are 14 residues in the CDR3. Germline CDR1 is SGHAT and CDR2 is FQNNGV. V dropped 5 bases and J dropped 8; count of bases not matched to a gene: 8. CDR3 amino acids: CASSPGGRLDEQFF. CDR3 sequence (DNA): TGTGCCAGCAGCCCGGGAGGGAGGCTAGATGAGCAGTTCTTC.

The chain has TRBV6-1 and TRBJ1-1; possible D gene TRBD1, 6 bases. CDR3 length equals 13 residues. Trimming removed 6 bases from V and 0 bases from J, with 8 bases in between. CDR1 and CDR2 from the germline V gene are MNHNS and SASEGT. The CDR3 is CASRYRVNTEAFF. DNA for the CDR3: TGTGCCAGCAGGTACAGGGTGAACACTGAAGCTTTCTTT.

The chain recombines TRBV30 with TRBJ1-1; 8 bases match TRBD1. Germline V gene lookup returns CDR1 GTSNPN and CDR2 SVGIG (reference sequence). The length of the CDR3 is 15 residues. Trimming took 0 bases from V and 4 from J; bases not matched to a gene: 7. The CDR3 coding sequence is TGTGCCTGGAGTGTCAGGGCAGGGGGCCTCACTGAAGCTTTCTTT. Translating it yields CAWSVRAGGLTEAFF.

The J gene is TRBJ2-7, the V gene TRBV6-1; D call uncertain. The germline V gene encodes CDR1 MNHNS and CDR2 SASEGT. The CDR3 covers 13 residues. The V and J ends lost 8 bases and 0 bases respectively, with 11 bases between them. CDR3 DNA: TGTGCCAGCGGTAGAGCTTTCTCCTACGAGCAGTACTTC. It translates to CASGRAFSYEQYF.

This clone was counted at least ten times. The chain carries TRBV30 and TRBJ2-5, with a tentative D call TRBD2 (5 bases). There are 13 residues in the CDR3. The ends were cut back, 4 bases at V and 5 bases at J, with 14 bases in the middle. Germline CDR1 is GTSNPN and CDR2 is SVGIG (reference sequence). CDR3 coding DNA: TGTGCCTGGACTACTGGACTTTCGGAGACCCAGTACTTC. Protein: CAWTTGLSETQYF.

The chain combines TRBV4-1 with TRBJ2-3; 10 bases map to TRBD2. The germline V gene encodes CDR1 MGHRA and CDR2 YSYEKL. The J segment lost 6 bases and the V segment lost 1 base, leaving 7 bases of the junction unmatched. CDR3 size: 16 residues. The CDR3, as DNA: TGCGCCAGCAGCCAAGCAAGCGGGGGGGCCGATGATACGCAGTATTTT. Its translation is CASSQASGGADDTQYF.

This clone was seen many times. The V and J genes are TRBV6-4 and TRBJ1-1; D unresolved. V was pared by 4 bases and J by 5 bases, with 11 bases between. The CDR3 is 13 residues long. Germline V CDR1 and CDR2: MRHNA, SNTAGT. As DNA, the CDR3 is TGTGCCAGCAGTGTTTTACGGGGAACTGAAGCTTTCTTT. The encoded protein is CASSVLRGTEAFF.

The chain recombines TRBV29-1 with TRBJ2-3; D is possibly TRBD2 (6 bases). The germline V gene has CDR1 SQVTM and CDR2 ANQGSEA. Trimming took 7 bases from V and 1 from J, leaving 15 bases between them. CDR3 size: 14 residues. The CDR3 here is CSASSAGRTDTQYF. CDR3 nucleotides: TGCAGCGCCTCGTCCGCGGGGCGCACAGATACGCAGTATTTT.